The 27 T cell receptor beta chains reported below all come from one sample, sequenced in a study of human T cells and chemical hapten exposure. The sample's time point: patch test 1, 2 weeks after DPC sensitization. The treatment is: therapeutic diphenylcyclopropenone sensitization with weekly scalp DPC. TCRdb independently ran MiXCR on the RACE reads; one entry per CDR3 protein. Of about 120,000 distinct CDR3 sequences in the sample, about an eighth were seen once. Sequences were derived from whole blood, sampled in connection with sensitization to the hapten diphenylcyclopropenone (DPC). The receptors shown here come from a woman in her fifties or sixties with alopecia areata. Some clones in this sample may be carry-over from other donors' samples.

The V gene is TRBV3-1, the J gene TRBJ2-5; 7 bases line up with TRBD2. The CDR3 sequence is 21 residues long. With V trimmed by 3 bases and J by 1 base, 23 bases remained unmatched. CDR1 and CDR2 (germline): LGHDT, YNNKEL (reference sequence). The CDR3 region has the DNA TGTGCCAGCAGCCACTATGTAGGGGAGCGGGGCATTACAATATTCCAAGAGACCCAGTACTTC. Protein product: CASSHYVGERGITIFQETQYF.

The J gene is TRBJ2-5, the V gene TRBV5-1; 7 bases match TRBD2. The CDR3 is 14 residues long. In germline, CDR1 is SGHRS, CDR2 YFSETQ. V dropped 3 bases and J dropped 2; count of bases not matched to a gene: 4. The CDR3 sequence is CASSSGLYQETQYF. CDR3 nucleotides: TGCGCCAGCAGCTCGGGACTATATCAAGAGACCCAGTACTTC.

The chain uses TRBV7-2 and TRBJ1-2; D unclear. The CDR3 has 16 residues. Trimming pared 4 bases from V and 2 bases from J, leaving 17 bases between. CDR1 and CDR2 (germline): SGHTA, FQGNSA. The CDR3 region is CASSSPAFRPNYGYTF. The CDR3 coding sequence is TGTGCCAGCAGCTCACCCGCCTTTCGCCCCAACTATGGCTACACCTTC.

This clonotype was picked up many times. CDR3 nucleotides: TGTGCCAGCAGTTCCCTCCGGACTAGCGCTAAGGGAGATACGCAGTATTTT. This encodes CASSSLRTSAKGDTQYF. The chain combines TRBV6-6 with TRBJ2-3; 9 bases agree with TRBD2. This CDR3 contains 17 residues. The germline V gene has CDR1 MNHNY and CDR2 SVGAGI (reference sequence). V lost 4 bases and J lost 5; bases outside the gene matches: 13.

This clonotype was seen a handful of times. The chain is built from TRBV15 and TRBJ1-3; no definite D call. The germline V gene encodes CDR1 LNHNV and CDR2 YYDKDF (reference sequence). This CDR3 is 17 amino acids long. The V end lost 3 bases, the J end lost 0 bases, and 15 bases lay between the germline ends. This chain's CDR3 is CATSRNINSLSGNTIYF. Written as DNA, the CDR3 is TGTGCCACCAGCAGGAACATAAACAGCCTCTCTGGAAACACCATATATTTT.

The V gene is TRBV5-1, the J gene TRBJ2-2; D might be TRBD1 (5 bases). The germline V and J ends were trimmed by 4 bases and 6 bases, with 13 bases remaining between them. The length of the CDR3 is 14 residues. Looked up from germline, CDR1 is SGHRS and CDR2 is YFSETQ. The CDR3 sequence is CASSPMTASGELFF. The CDR3 bases are TGCGCCAGCAGCCCTATGACAGCCTCCGGGGAGCTGTTTTTT.

This clonotype was found a few times. This rearrangement joins TRBV7-6 to TRBJ2-7; D gene unclear. The CDR3 runs to 13 residues. CDR1 and CDR2 from the germline V gene are SGHVS and FNYEAQ. The V gene lost 3 bases and the J gene lost 6 bases, with 12 bases spanning the gap. Here the CDR3 reads CASSFESRLEQYF. CDR3 nucleotide sequence: TGTGCCAGCAGCTTTGAGAGCCGCCTCGAGCAGTACTTC.

This clonotype was counted a few times. The chain is built from TRBV20-1 and TRBJ2-5, with D possibly being TRBD2 (5 bases). The CDR3 loop spans 12 amino acids. The V gene's germline CDR1 is DFQATT and CDR2 SNEGSKA (reference sequence). V lost 4 bases to trimming and J lost 1 base, with 7 bases between them. CDR3 sequence (DNA): TGCAGTGCTAAAGAGGGCCAAGAGACCCAGTACTTC. It codes for CSAKEGQETQYF.

This clonotype was seen ten or more times. V and J are TRBV11-2 and TRBJ1-4; 7 nucleotides agree with TRBD1. This CDR3 region has 14 residues. The ends lost 2 bases at V and 5 bases at J; junction bases unmatched: 2. Germline V gene sequence: CDR1 SGHAT, CDR2 FQNNGV. This CDR3 is CASSLSRGNEKLFF. CDR3 nucleotide sequence: TGTGCCAGCAGCTTAAGCAGGGGGAATGAAAAACTGTTTTTT.

The CDR3 here is CAIKAGLAGETQYF. Here the CDR3 DNA reads TGTGCCATCAAAGCGGGACTAGCAGGCGAGACCCAGTACTTC. This chain connects TRBV10-3 to TRBJ2-5; 9 bases are shared with TRBD2. J gave up 5 bases and V 7 bases, and 8 bases lay outside the gene matches. There are 14 residues in the CDR3. Per the germline V gene, CDR1 is ENHRY and CDR2 is SYGVKD.

This clonotype was detected ten times or more. The chain has TRBV25-1 and TRBJ2-1; the match to TRBD2 covers 12 bases. After removal of 3 bases from V and 8 bases from J, the junction contained 8 bases not matched to a gene. From germline, CDR1 is MGHDK and CDR2 SYGVNS. This CDR3 is built from 16 residues. In nucleotides, the CDR3 is TGTGCCAGCAGTGACGCACTAGCGGGAGGTAGAGATGAGCAGTTCTTC. Translating gives CASSDALAGGRDEQFF.

This chain uses TRBV20-1 with TRBJ2-7; 8 nucleotides agree with TRBD2. Germline CDR1 and CDR2: DFQATT and SNEGSKA (reference sequence). This CDR3 spans 13 amino acids. DNA of the CDR3: TGCAGCGCGGTAGCGGGGAGCTCCTACGAGCAGTACTTC. This sequence encodes CSAVAGSSYEQYF.

This sequence joins TRBV5-1 and TRBJ2-3; no definite D call. This CDR3 spans 13 amino acids. V lost 1 base and J 6 bases, leaving 9 bases between the germline ends. The germline V gene has CDR1 SGHRS and CDR2 YFSETQ. The CDR3 spells CASSLSAPDTQYF. The CDR3 DNA reads TGCGCCAGCAGCTTGTCCGCCCCTGATACGCAGTATTTT.

CDR3 nucleotides: TGTGCCAGCAGCCCAGGTAGGGGACCGGAGGCTACGCAGTATTTT. It encodes CASSPGRGPEATQYF. The V and J genes are TRBV3-1 and TRBJ2-3; either TRBD1 or TRBD2 may fit D (5 bases each). Germline-derived CDR1 and CDR2 are LGHDT and YNNKEL (reference sequence). V was clipped by 4 bases and J by 8 bases, with 19 bases between them. The CDR3 extends over 15 amino acids.

Only a few counts were recorded for this clonotype. The V gene is TRBV29-1, the J gene TRBJ1-5, with 7 bases matching TRBD1. Germline CDR1 and CDR2: SQVTM and ANQGSEA. V gave up 8 bases and J gave up 0 bases; unmatched junction bases: 13. This CDR3 has 16 residues. CDR3 loop: CSQRTYRGYSNQPQHF. CDR3 DNA sequence: TGCAGCCAACGCACGTACAGGGGCTATAGCAATCAGCCCCAGCATTTT.

In its sample, this clonotype was seen many times. The V call is TRBV15, the J call TRBJ1-5; D not certain. The CDR3 has 15 amino acids. CDR1 and CDR2 (germline): LNHNV, YYDKDF (reference sequence). Trimming shortened V by 6 bases and J by 4 bases, and 16 bases separated the two germline ends. CDR3 nucleotide sequence: TGTGCCACCAGTACCTATGGTTTTCCAAATCAGCCCCAGCATTTT. Translating it yields CATSTYGFPNQPQHF.

As for this clonotype: It is unclear where the CDR3 begins or ends on the DNA, so no DNA is shown, and the CDR3 is as TCRdb lists it. The chain links TRBV29-1 to TRBJ1-3. The CDR3 totals 14 residues, both ends included. The germline V gene encodes CDR1 SQVTM and CDR2 ANQGSEA. The CDR3 region is CSAAAAFFGNTIYF.

Ten or more counts support this clonotype. The chain joins TRBV14 to TRBJ1-1; maybe TRBD1 (5 bases). The CDR3 loop spans 14 amino acids. The V gene lost 5 bases and the J gene lost 0 bases, with 10 bases spanning the gap. Germline V gene data show CDR1 as SGHDN and CDR2 as FVKESK. This CDR3 is CASSSNRLNTEAFF. CDR3 in DNA: TGTGCCAGCAGCAGCAACAGGTTGAACACTGAAGCTTTCTTT.

Many counts were recorded for this clonotype. V usage is TRBV4-1 and J usage is TRBJ2-6; the match to TRBD1 covers 8 bases. The CDR3 covers 19 residues. Trimming cost V 3 bases and J 0 bases; bases outside gene matches: 10. CDR1 is MGHRA and CDR2 is YSYEKL in the germline V gene. The CDR3 DNA sequence: TGCGCCAGCAGCCATTCTCCGGACAGGGCATCCTCTGGGGCCAACGTCCTGACTTTC. It codes for CASSHSPDRASSGANVLTF.

This rearrangement joins TRBV6-6 to TRBJ2-1, with 9 bases fitting TRBD2. J lost 7 bases, V lost 2 bases, and 15 bases had no gene match. Germline V gene sequence: CDR1 MNHNY, CDR2 SVGAGI (reference sequence). The CDR3 length is 18 residues. The CDR3 spells CASSYDSGSGASINEQFF. Here the CDR3 DNA reads TGTGCCAGCAGTTACGATAGCGGGAGTGGGGCCTCGATTAATGAGCAGTTCTTC.

This clonotype was seen more than once but under ten times. The CDR3 region has the DNA TGTGCCAGCAGATCTAGCGGGAGTCGAACCGGGGAGCTGTTTTTT. This translates into CASRSSGSRTGELFF. This chain uses TRBV6-5 with TRBJ2-2; 10 positions agree with TRBD2. CDR1 is MNHEY, CDR2 SVGAGI, per germline. The trim removed 6 bases at V and 5 bases at J, leaving 6 bases unmatched. The CDR3 is made up of 15 amino acids.

The CDR3 nucleotides are TGTGCCAGCAGCCCCCCCGGGACTGGTACAGATACGCAGTATTTT. As protein: CASSPPGTGTDTQYF. The J gene is TRBJ2-3, the V gene TRBV7-2; D is possibly TRBD2 (6 bases). This CDR3 spans 15 amino acids. Trimming removed 5 bases at V and 3 bases at J, with 15 bases between. Germline CDR1 SGHTA, CDR2 FQGNSA.

In DNA, the CDR3 is TGTGCCAGCAGCACAGGGCCTGAAGCTTTCTTT. Translating it yields CASSTGPEAFF. The chain uses TRBV2 and TRBJ1-1, with D tentatively TRBD1 (6 bases). V was shortened by 6 bases and J by 6 bases, with 8 bases between the two germline ends. The CDR3 consists of 11 residues. The V gene's germline CDR1 is SNHLY and CDR2 FYNNEI.

The rearrangement uses TRBV18 and TRBJ2-3, with D maybe TRBD2 (6 bases). CDR3 length: 14 amino acids. The V end was cut by 2 bases, the J end by 4 bases, with 10 bases between. Germline CDR1 is KGHSH and CDR2 is LQKENI. The DNA of the CDR3 is TGTGCCAGCTCACCAACGGGAGTCTCAGATACGCAGTATTTT. It yields the protein CASSPTGVSDTQYF.

In this sample, this clonotype turned up a few times. The V gene is TRBV7-2, the J gene TRBJ1-2; possibly TRBD1 for D (5 bases). Germline lookup yields CDR1 SGHTA and CDR2 FQGNSA. The CDR3 consists of 16 residues. The V end lost 3 bases, the J end lost 2 bases, and 16 bases lay between the germline ends. In DNA form, the CDR3 reads TGTGCCAGCAGCTTTAGTGGGACCACCCGGAACTATGGCTACACCTTC. Protein: CASSFSGTTRNYGYTF.

This clonotype was found many times. CDR3 amino acids: CSAGRMNTEAFF. For the CDR3, the DNA is TGCAGTGCTGGCAGGATGAACACTGAAGCTTTCTTT. V gene TRBV20-1 combines with J gene TRBJ1-1; D remains unclear. CDR3 length equals 12 residues. CDR1 and CDR2 (germline): DFQATT, SNEGSKA (reference sequence). Trimming left V 5 bases short and J 0 bases short, with 7 bases between.

This clonotype was observed many times. J is TRBJ1-1 and V is TRBV6-2 or TRBV6-3; 8 positions agree with TRBD1. V lost 6 bases and J lost 7; bases outside the gene matches: 7. Looked up from germline, CDR1 is MNHEY and CDR2 is SVGEGT. CDR3 length: 13 amino acids. As DNA, the CDR3 is TGTGCCAGCAGCCCTACAGGGGGAGGTGAAGCTTTCTTT. Translating it yields CASSPTGGGEAFF.